The following is a TCR beta chain sequence with its context. Its specificity is not known. This sample is drawn from a study of shared clonotypes between healthy human individuals. Findings and caveats of the study: In general, naive subsets displayed greater estimated richness than memory subsets did.

The repertoire was sequenced with immunoSEQ multiplex PCR; TCRdb's copy has only in-frame clones and lacks some. The sample contains 1.6 million or so clones, 95% to 97% of which appear only once. Recent acute infections and vaccinations were absent in the healthy HIV-negative adult donors. The CDR3 consists of 15 residues. The germline V gene encodes CDR1 SGHRS and CDR2 YFSETQ. The V gene lost 5 bases and the J gene lost 0 bases, with 11 bases spanning the gap. V gene TRBV5-1 combines with J gene TRBJ2-2; tentative D call: TRBD2 (5 bases). The receptor's source is a man in his thirties or forties in good health. Input material: naive CD4+ T cells sorted from blood. Stated subset: CD45RA+ positively selected. The chain's CDR3 is CASRLRAPNTGELFF. The CDR3 DNA sequence: TGCGCCAGCAGATTGAGGGCACCGAACACCGGGGAGCTGTTTTTT.